The rows below give T cell receptor beta chains drawn from one sample of a study of shared clonotypes between healthy human individuals. TCRdb's copy holds only in-frame clones and misses some; the assay was immunoSEQ multiplex PCR. There are about 680,000 clones in the sample; about two thirds occur only once, and about 2% lies in the top ten. The sample consisted of memory CD4+ T cells sorted from blood. These receptors were collected from a woman aged 25 to 39 in good health. CDR3s include the opening cysteine and the closing phenylalanine or tryptophan. A D gene is named only where the DNA matches it firmly. Rows give clone size only sometimes, using once, few, many, or a class for an expanded clone.

len,abundance,v_gene,j_gene,d_gene,CDR3aa,CDR3nt
16,NA,TRBV19,TRBJ2-6,NA,CASSSEGLAGANVLTF,TGTGCCAGTAGTAGTGAAGGGCTGGCTGGGGCCAACGTCCTGACTTTC
15,NA,TRBV2,TRBJ1-5,NA,CASSEAELGNQPQHF,TGTGCCAGCAGTGAAGCGGAACTGGGAAATCAGCCCCAGCATTTT
16,NA,TRBV9,TRBJ2-5,TRBD2,CASSPPAGGPKETQYF,TGTGCCAGCAGCCCTCCAGCGGGGGGCCCCAAAGAGACCCAGTACTTC
12,many,TRBV2,TRBJ2-7,TRBD1,CASRGTGTEQYF,TGTGCCAGCAGGGGGACAGGGACCGAGCAGTACTTC
15,NA,TRBV5-1,TRBJ2-1,TRBD2,CASSFTSGGYNEQFF,TGCGCCAGCAGCTTTACTAGCGGGGGCTACAATGAGCAGTTCTTC
12,NA,TRBV11-2,TRBJ1-2,NA,CASNGGSYGYTF,TGTGCCAGTAATGGGGGGAGCTATGGCTACACCTTC
15,NA,TRBV9,TRBJ2-1,NA,CASSVEGTREGEQFF,TGTGCCAGCAGCGTAGAGGGGACTCGGGAAGGTGAGCAGTTCTTC
15,NA,TRBV6-6,TRBJ2-7,NA,CASSSNSGPSYEQYF,TGTGCCAGCAGCTCTAATAGCGGACCCTCCTACGAGCAGTACTTC
14,once,TRBV19,TRBJ1-1,NA,CASSTPGSNTEAFF,TGTGCCAGTAGTACCCCCGGGTCTAACACTGAAGCTTTCTTT
14,NA,TRBV30,TRBJ2-2,NA,CAWSVALSLGELFF,TGTGCCTGGAGTGTAGCCCTATCGCTCGGGGAGCTGTTTTTT
12,NA,TRBV2,TRBJ2-1,TRBD1,CASSGDRGSQFF,TGTGCCAGCAGTGGGGACAGGGGCTCACAGTTCTTC
14,NA,TRBV27,TRBJ2-4,TRBD1,CASPAAGTVVIQYF,TGTGCCAGCCCGGCGGCCGGGACAGTTGTTATTCAGTACTTC
15,NA,TRBV4-1,TRBJ2-7,TRBD2,CASSPGARGKNEQYF,TGCGCCAGCAGCCCAGGAGCGCGGGGGAAGAACGAGCAGTACTTC
16,NA,TRBV9,TRBJ2-5,TRBD2,CASSVYLAGEGETQYF,TGTGCCAGCAGCGTATACCTAGCGGGAGAGGGAGAGACCCAGTACTTC
17,once,TRBV19,TRBJ2-6,NA,CASSMSRRDSGANVLTF,TGTGCCAGTAGTATGTCTCGTCGGGACTCTGGGGCCAACGTCCTGACTTTC
16,NA,TRBV7-8,TRBJ2-6,NA,CASSLAVLAGANVLTF,TGTGCCAGCAGCTTAGCTGTCCTCGCAGGGGCCAACGTCCTGACTTTC
16,NA,TRBV28,TRBJ1-4,NA,CASSLGLGSTNEKLFF,TGTGCCAGCAGCCTGGGGCTGGGTTCAACTAATGAAAAACTGTTTTTT
19,NA,TRBV28,TRBJ2-2,TRBD1,CASSLYGGMTGGATGELFF,TGTGCCAGCAGTTTATATGGGGGTATGACAGGGGGAGCCACCGGGGAGCTGTTTTTT
13,NA,TRBV6-5,TRBJ2-7,NA,CASSYSSDYEQYF,TGTGCCAGCAGTTACTCGTCCGACTACGAGCAGTACTTC
14,NA,TRBV28,TRBJ2-7,TRBD2,CASKLAGVTYEQYF,TGTGCCAGCAAACTAGCGGGGGTAACCTACGAGCAGTACTTC
14,NA,TRBV2,TRBJ2-7,TRBD2,CASGAASGSYEQYF,TGTGCCAGCGGGGCAGCTAGCGGCTCCTACGAGCAGTACTTC
14,NA,TRBV28,TRBJ2-7,NA,CASTRDTGRYEQYF,TGTGCCAGCACCCGGGACACAGGGCGCTACGAGCAGTACTTC
13,NA,TRBV30,TRBJ2-5,NA,CAWSVGTQETQYF,TGTGCCTGGAGTGTTGGTACCCAAGAGACCCAGTACTTC
13,NA,TRBV27,TRBJ1-1,NA,CASRRVGDTEAFF,TGTGCCAGCAGGAGGGTTGGGGACACTGAAGCTTTCTTT
15,NA,TRBV2,TRBJ2-1,TRBD1,CASSPDRGRNNEQFF,TGTGCCAGCAGTCCCGACAGGGGGCGGAACAATGAGCAGTTCTTC
13,NA,TRBV19,TRBJ1-2,NA,CASRQVGIGGYTF,TGTGCCAGTAGGCAGGTGGGAATTGGTGGCTACACCTTC
15,once,TRBV7-2,TRBJ2-1,NA,CASSPFSLGTGEQFF,TGTGCCAGCAGCCCATTTAGCCTCGGGACGGGTGAGCAGTTCTTC
15,few,TRBV6-5,TRBJ2-2,NA,CASSYGTQNTGELFF,TGTGCCAGCAGTTACGGGACACAGAACACCGGGGAGCTGTTTTTT